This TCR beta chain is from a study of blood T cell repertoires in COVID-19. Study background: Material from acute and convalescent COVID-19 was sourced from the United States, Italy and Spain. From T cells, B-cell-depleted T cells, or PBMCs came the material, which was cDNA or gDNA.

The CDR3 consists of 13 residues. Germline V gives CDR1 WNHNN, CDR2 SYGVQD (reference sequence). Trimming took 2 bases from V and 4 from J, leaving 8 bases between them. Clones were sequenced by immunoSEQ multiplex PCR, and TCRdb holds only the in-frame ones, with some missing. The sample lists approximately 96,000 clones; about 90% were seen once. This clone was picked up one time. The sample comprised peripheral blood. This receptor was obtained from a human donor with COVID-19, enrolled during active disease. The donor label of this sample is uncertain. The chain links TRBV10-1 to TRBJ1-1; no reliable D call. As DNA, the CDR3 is TGCGCCAGCAGTGAGGGGGAGGGCACTGAAGCTTTCTTT. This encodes CASSEGEGTEAFF.